This T cell receptor (beta chain) was recorded in a study of T cell repertoires in cytomegalovirus infection (dated by TCRdb to about 2019). The study in broad terms: The HLA type of each donor mattered for the analysis, because public TCR beta signatures pointed to carriage of CMV infection along with the matching HLA type.

Results and caveats for the whole study, not just this receptor: Carriers of CMV infection plus the relevant HLA type were discriminated by the cumulative frequency of public TCR beta family members in the study cohort and in an independent roughly 340-donor cohort. The ex vivo response was dominated by HLA-C-restricted CMV-specific TCR beta clonotypes, and the single most frequent clonotype in two of eight donors was supplied by these HLA-C-restricted clonotypes.

A word on this clonotype: Its antigen target is currently unknown. The sample holds no much larger clone one base away, and base qualities are not on file.

The instrument was an Illumina HiSeq 1500. TCRdb reanalyzed the raw reads on its own, using fastp at Q25 for trimming and MiXCR for clone calling, and kept in-frame beta chains. Each CDR3 protein gets just one entry, which takes the most common genes and DNA from the rows behind it. The sample table holds 510,000 or so distinct CDR3 sequences, of which about 30% were seen once. The ten top clones hold roughly 13% of the sample. The TCR comes from a human donor in good health (CMV status not recorded). Some clones in this sample may be carry-over from other donors' samples. The material sequenced was PBMCs.

The nucleotide sequence reads TGCGCCAGCAGCCAGGCCTTGGGGAGTGGCTATGGCTACACCTTC. Its amino acids are CASSQALGSGYGYTF. The chain uses TRBV4-1 and TRBJ1-2; there is no confident call for the D gene. The germline V gene sets CDR1 to MGHRA and CDR2 to YSYEKL. V is reduced by 3 bases and J by 4 bases, leaving a spacing of 15 bases between them. The CDR3 has 15 amino acids, counting the end cysteine and phenylalanine. Left in the record is the CDR3 DNA by itself, 45 bases read in frame from the first base.